Listed below are T cell receptor beta chains from one sample, sequenced in a study of OX40 agonist ivuxolimab in advanced cancers. Assay used: immunoSEQ multiplex PCR; TCRdb lists only in-frame clones, some missing. The table lists roughly 80,000 clones, approximately 82% of them singletons, with 0.76% in the top ten. The sample was CD4+ or CD8+ T cells sorted from blood, taken in a trial of the OX40 agonist ivuxolimab. These receptors were taken from an adult with an advanced solid tumor such as melanoma, head and neck, liver or kidney cancer. CDR3s include the opening cysteine and the closing phenylalanine or tryptophan. Fields, in order: clone size, V gene, J gene, D gene, CDR3 protein, CDR3 DNA. D genes are given only for firm matches. Clone size is shown for a subset of rows, as once, few, many or a class of expanded clone.

NA	TRBV28	TRBJ2-2	NA	CASSRRGSTGELFF	TGTGCCAGCAGCCGCAGGGGAAGCACCGGGGAGCTGTTTTTT
NA	TRBV25-1	TRBJ1-4	NA	CASSEPGGYKLFF	TGTGCCAGCAGTGAGCCCGGAGGATACAAACTGTTTTTT
NA	TRBV4-1	TRBJ1-1	NA	CASSQVFGRGNTEAFF	TGCGCCAGCAGCCAAGTGTTCGGCAGGGGGAACACTGAAGCTTTCTTT
NA	TRBV11-2	TRBJ2-7	NA	CASSFLQRYEQYF	TGTGCCAGCAGCTTTCTACAGAGGTACGAGCAGTACTTC
once	TRBV4-1	TRBJ2-5	NA	CASSLRGGETQYF	TGCGCCAGCAGCCTGCGGGGAGGAGAGACCCAGTACTTC
NA	TRBV9	TRBJ2-1	NA	CASSASGTPYNEQFF	TGTGCCAGCAGCGCGTCGGGAACCCCCTACAATGAGCAGTTCTTC
NA	TRBV6-5	TRBJ1-5	TRBD1	CASKKGTGWNQPQHF	TGTGCCAGCAAAAAAGGGACAGGGTGGAACCAGCCCCAGCATTTT
NA	TRBV27	TRBJ2-1	TRBD1	CASRGQVGSGGGNEQFF	TGTGCCAGCAGGGGACAGGTTGGGAGCGGAGGGGGGAATGAGCAGTTCTTC
NA	TRBV12-5	TRBJ2-3	TRBD1	CASGLGTGFGTQYF	TGTGCTAGTGGTTTGGGGACAGGCTTCGGTACGCAGTATTTT
NA	TRBV4-1	TRBJ1-1	TRBD1	CASSQVTGGMNTEAFF	TGCGCCAGCAGCCAAGTTACAGGGGGAATGAACACTGAAGCTTTCTTT
NA	TRBV12-5	TRBJ2-1	TRBD2	CASGGLAGENEQFF	TGTGCTAGTGGGGGACTAGCGGGAGAGAATGAGCAGTTCTTC
NA	TRBV7-2	TRBJ2-7	NA	CASTPRPGGDEQYF	TGTGCCAGCACCCCTCGGCCCGGGGGTGACGAGCAGTACTTC
NA	TRBV7-9	TRBJ2-1	TRBD1	CASSSRTGWGEQFF	TGTGCCAGCAGCTCAAGGACAGGGTGGGGTGAGCAGTTCTTC
NA	TRBV2	TRBJ2-1	TRBD2	CASTGLVGPYNEQFF	TGTGCCAGCACCGGACTAGTAGGACCGTACAATGAGCAGTTCTTC
NA	TRBV4-2	TRBJ1-6	NA	CASSAAEDSDYNSPLHF	TGTGCCAGCAGTGCGGCCGAGGACAGCGATTATAATTCACCCCTCCACTTT
NA	TRBV6-5	TRBJ1-6	NA	CASSGQLLNSPLHF	TGTGCCAGCAGTGGACAGCTTCTGAATTCACCCCTCCACTTT
NA	TRBV27	TRBJ1-5	NA	CASSPTDLMGPSWDQPQHF	TGTGCCAGCAGTCCCACCGACCTCATGGGGCCCTCCTGGGATCAGCCCCAGCATTTT
few	TRBV10-2	TRBJ1-1	NA	CASSEPRQVSEAFF	TGCGCCAGCAGTGAGCCCCGACAGGTCTCTGAAGCTTTCTTT
once	TRBV25-1	TRBJ2-5	TRBD1	CASSAPGQLRETQYF	TGTGCCAGCAGTGCCCCGGGACAGCTACGAGAGACCCAGTACTTC
NA	TRBV29-1	TRBJ2-1	TRBD1	CSVKGQGSNEQFF	TGCAGCGTTAAAGGACAGGGTAGCAATGAGCAGTTCTTC
few	TRBV6-5	TRBJ1-2	NA	CASSPQRGIYGYTF	TGTGCCAGCAGTCCTCAGCGGGGGATTTATGGCTACACCTTC
NA	TRBV4-1	TRBJ2-7	NA	CASSQGDGTPNEQYF	TGCGCCAGCAGCCAAGGGGACGGGACCCCCAACGAGCAGTACTTC
NA	TRBV6-1	TRBJ2-7	NA	CASSVGWTGYEQYF	TGTGCCAGCAGTGTAGGGTGGACGGGGTACGAGCAGTACTTC
NA	TRBV5-6	TRBJ2-1	TRBD1	CASSSDFRDRGYNEQFF	TGTGCCAGCAGCTCGGATTTCCGGGACAGGGGCTACAATGAGCAGTTCTTC
NA	TRBV29-1	TRBJ2-4	NA	CSGTDSLRNIQYF	TGCAGCGGTACGGACAGTTTGAGAAACATTCAGTACTTC
NA	TRBV5-4	TRBJ2-1	NA	CASSFPGRVNEQFF	TGTGCCAGCAGCTTTCCCGGGAGAGTTAATGAGCAGTTCTTC
NA	TRBV11-3	TRBJ1-2	NA	CASSLEARANYGYTF	TGTGCCAGCAGCTTAGAAGCTAGAGCTAACTATGGCTACACCTTC
NA	TRBV5-1	TRBJ1-2	NA	CASSLAGEVYGYTF	TGCGCCAGCAGCTTGGCAGGAGAGGTCTATGGCTACACCTTC
NA	TRBV28	TRBJ1-5	NA	CASSFGLTGQPQHF	TGTGCCAGCAGTTTCGGACTGACCGGTCAGCCCCAGCATTTT
once	TRBV5-1	TRBJ1-6	NA	CASSLALGGGNSPLHF	TGCGCCAGCAGCTTGGCTCTTGGGGGAGGGAATTCACCCCTCCACTTT
NA	TRBV5-4	TRBJ2-3	NA	CASRSGVGSGQYF	TGTGCCAGCAGGTCCGGGGTGGGTTCCGGGCAGTATTTT
NA	TRBV19	TRBJ2-2	TRBD2	CASRPTTISGRAPGELFF	TGTGCCAGTAGACCCACCACTATTAGCGGGAGGGCCCCCGGGGAGCTGTTTTTT
NA	TRBV5-4	TRBJ2-3	TRBD2	CASSAARGGGTDTQYF	TGTGCCAGCAGCGCCGCGCGGGGGGGAGGCACAGATACGCAGTATTTT
NA	TRBV7-6	TRBJ1-1	NA	CASTLDRNTEAFF	TGTGCCAGCACCCTGGATAGGAACACTGAAGCTTTCTTT
NA	TRBV30	TRBJ2-1	NA	CAWSSGEQFF	TGTGCCTGGAGTTCAGGTGAGCAGTTCTTC
few	TRBV13	TRBJ2-7	TRBD2	CASRRLAGGPYEQYF	TGTGCCAGCAGACGACTAGCGGGAGGGCCCTACGAGCAGTACTTC
once	TRBV5-8	TRBJ1-1	NA	CASSLGARWNTEAFF	TGTGCCAGCAGCTTGGGTGCCAGGTGGAACACTGAAGCTTTCTTT
NA	TRBV5-1	TRBJ2-5	NA	CASSLGSTGLQETQYF	TGCGCCAGCAGCTTGGGCTCGACAGGCTTGCAAGAGACCCAGTACTTC
NA	TRBV6-1	TRBJ1-1	NA	CASSEVKARAFF	TGTGCCAGCAGTGAAGTAAAAGCTCGGGCTTTCTTT
NA	TRBV5-8	TRBJ2-3	TRBD2	CASSLLAGGTDTQYF	TGTGCCAGCAGCTTACTGGCGGGGGGCACAGATACGCAGTATTTT
few	TRBV7-2	TRBJ2-7	NA	CASSFSRTSYEQYF	TGTGCCAGCAGTTTTTCCCGGACCTCCTACGAGCAGTACTTC
once	TRBV7-9	TRBJ1-4	TRBD1	CASSLQGTAGEKLFF	TGTGCCAGCAGCCTGCAAGGGACAGCGGGTGAAAAACTGTTTTTT
NA	TRBV27	TRBJ2-2	TRBD1	CASRRTGGTGELFF	TGTGCCAGCAGGCGGACAGGGGGCACCGGGGAGCTGTTTTTT
NA	TRBV4-1	TRBJ2-7	TRBD2	CASSQPTSGRTYEQYF	TGCGCCAGCAGCCAACCGACTAGCGGGAGGACCTACGAGCAGTACTTC
NA	TRBV29-1	TRBJ2-6	NA	CSVARDIDSGANVLTF	TGCAGCGTGGCCCGGGACATAGACTCTGGGGCCAACGTCCTGACTTTC
NA	TRBV11-3	TRBJ1-4	NA	CASSSRLGGEKLFF	TGTGCCAGCAGTTCTCGCTTGGGTGGTGAAAAACTGTTTTTT
NA	TRBV4-3	TRBJ1-2	NA	CASSQEGQRGGYTF	TGCGCCAGCAGCCAAGAAGGACAGAGGGGAGGCTACACCTTC
NA	TRBV5-1	TRBJ1-1	TRBD1	CASSRADRPNTEAFF	TGCGCCAGCAGCAGGGCGGACAGGCCGAACACTGAAGCTTTCTTT
NA	TRBV9	TRBJ1-1	NA	CASSVGLNQNTEAFF	TGTGCCAGCAGCGTTGGACTAAACCAGAACACTGAAGCTTTCTTT
NA	TRBV6-1	TRBJ2-2	NA	CASRVRGNTGELFF	TGTGCCAGCCGCGTCCGAGGGAACACCGGGGAGCTGTTTTTT
few	TRBV14	TRBJ2-2	NA	CASSQWSGNTGELFF	TGTGCCAGCAGCCAATGGTCAGGGAACACCGGGGAGCTGTTTTTT